The 22 T cell receptor beta chains below were found in one sample sequenced in a study of cytomegalovirus exposure and HLA in healthy donors listed by TCRdb under 2017. Libraries were prepared through the immunoSEQ multiplex PCR assay. For the multiplex PCR, a mixture combining 60 forward primers for TCR Vbeta segments and 13 reverse primers for TCR Jbeta segments was used. TCRdb mirrors the immuneACCESS table, restricted to in-frame sequences. Some clones are absent from its copies; in checked studies, under half trace to an unresolved V gene, and the reason for the others is unknown. The sample table records approximately 150,000 clones; 80% to 85% of these occur just once. Roughly 2% of the sample rests with the top ten. Sequencing input: PBMCs. The receptors stem from a human donor in good health.

This chain connects TRBV9 to TRBJ1-3, with D unresolved. Germline-derived CDR1 and CDR2 are SGDLS and YYNGEE. The CDR3 length is 16 residues. Trimming pared 3 bases from V and 1 base from J, leaving 14 bases between. The CDR3 DNA sequence: TGTGCCAGCAGCGGTCTCAAGAGATCTTCTGGAAACACCATATATTTT. This sequence encodes CASSGLKRSSGNTIYF.

The chain couples TRBV2 to TRBJ2-3; D unresolved. Germline V gene sequence: CDR1 SNHLY, CDR2 FYNNEI. The V end lost 2 bases, the J end lost 0 bases, and 6 bases lay between the germline ends. The CDR3 is made up of 14 amino acids. The CDR3 sequence: CASSELISTDTQYF. CDR3 DNA: TGTGCCAGCAGTGAACTAATCAGCACAGATACGCAGTATTTT.

This chain connects TRBV18 to TRBJ2-7; D may be TRBD1 (6 bases). CDR3 length: 15 amino acids. Per germline, CDR1 KGHSH and CDR2 LQKENI. Deletions cut 5 bases from V and 4 bases from J, with 18 bases between. CDR3 bases: TGTGCCAGCTCAACATACCGGGACACACTTTACGAGCAGTACTTC. The encoded protein is CASSTYRDTLYEQYF.

The chain is built from TRBV15 and TRBJ2-2, with D perhaps matching TRBD1 (6 bases). The CDR3 extends over 17 amino acids. V was cut by 3 bases and J by 6 bases, with 20 bases left in between. Germline V gene data show CDR1 as LNHNV and CDR2 as YYDKDF (reference sequence). CDR3 bases: TGTGCCACCAGCAGTACAGGGACGTTCATTCGACCCGGGGAGCTGTTTTTT. Its protein is CATSSTGTFIRPGELFF.

The chain carries TRBV6-1 and TRBJ2-5, with 9 nucleotides matching TRBD1. Matching the DNA end better, TRBJ2-7 makes the J call doubtful. The germline CDR1 and CDR2 sequences are MNHNS and SASEGT. The CDR3 is 16 amino acids. The CDR3 nucleotides are TGTGCCAGCAGTGTAGGGGACAGGGAATTTCTATACGAGCAGTACTTC. This sequence encodes CASSVGDREFLYEQYF.

This clone was seen once. The chain has TRBV9 and TRBJ2-1; D is perhaps TRBD2 (7 bases). Per the germline V gene, CDR1 is SGDLS and CDR2 is YYNGEE. The CDR3 runs 15 residues. V shed 0 bases and J shed 8 bases, with 15 bases lying between them. CDR3 in amino acids: CASSVGRGAKDEQFF. The DNA of the CDR3 is TGTGCCAGCAGCGTAGGACGGGGGGCCAAGGATGAGCAGTTCTTC.

DNA of the CDR3: TGCGCCAGCAGCCGCGGACTAGCGGGGACCTATGAGCAGTTCTTC. It codes for CASSRGLAGTYEQFF. J is TRBJ2-1 and V is TRBV4-3; 12 positions match TRBD2. Germline V gene data show CDR1 as LGHNA and CDR2 as YSLEER. The V gene end was trimmed by 4 bases and the J gene end by 8 bases; junction bases not matched to a gene: 6. The CDR3 is made up of 15 amino acids.

The J gene is TRBJ1-1, the V gene TRBV11-3; 7 bases line up with TRBD1. The V gene end was trimmed by 5 bases and the J gene end by 1 base; junction bases not matched to a gene: 4. The CDR3 totals 14 residues. Germline CDR1 and CDR2: SGHNT and YENEEA. The CDR3 nucleotides are TGTGCCAGCAGCCCCAGGGGGAGGAACACTGAAGCTTTCTTT. Its translation: CASSPRGRNTEAFF.

This clone was detected only a few times. The V call is TRBV28, the J call TRBJ2-7; D unresolved. Germline V gene data show CDR1 as MDHEN and CDR2 as SYDVKM. Trimming cost V 2 bases and J 0 bases, with 14 bases left between them. The CDR3 covers 16 residues. The DNA for the CDR3 is TGTGCCAGCAGTTTAGACGCACGACAAAGCTCCTACGAGCAGTACTTC. As protein: CASSLDARQSSYEQYF.

The CDR3 spells CASRAQGQPQHF. Here the CDR3 DNA reads TGTGCCAGCAGGGCACAGGGACAGCCCCAGCATTTT. V and J are TRBV27 and TRBJ1-5; D is perhaps TRBD1 (6 bases). Trimming removed 6 bases from V and 7 bases from J, with 10 bases in between. Germline-derived CDR1 and CDR2 are MNHEY and SMNVEV (reference sequence). The CDR3 is 12 amino acids.

Here the CDR3 reads CASSAGGGSGLQETQYF. The CDR3 region has the DNA TGTGCCAGCAGCGCGGGTGGTGGTAGCGGACTCCAAGAGACCCAGTACTTC. The genes are TRBV9 and TRBJ2-5; D might be TRBD2 (6 bases). The CDR3 is 17 residues long. V gave up 3 bases and J gave up 1 base, with 19 bases separating them. CDR1 SGDLS and CDR2 YYNGEE come from the germline V gene.

The chain joins TRBV29-1 to TRBJ1-1, with a weak D call TRBD1 (6 bases). CDR1 SQVTM and CDR2 ANQGSEA come from the germline V gene. V gave up 8 bases and J gave up 6 bases, with 13 bases separating them. The CDR3 consists of 11 residues. The CDR3 here is CSTRTESEAFF. The CDR3 nucleotides are TGCAGCACCCGGACAGAGTCTGAAGCTTTCTTT.

On this clone: Mismatch with germline at one junction end may stem from a read error. The CDR3 sequence is CASSDNRDSRINTEAFF. The CDR3 DNA reads as TGTGCCAGCAGCGACAACCGGGACAGTAGAATTAACACTGAAGCTTTTTTT. This sequence joins TRBV9 and TRBJ1-1, with 7 bases aligning to TRBD1. CDR3 size: 17 residues. Germline lookup yields CDR1 SGDLS and CDR2 YYNGEE.

This rearrangement joins TRBV5-6 to TRBJ2-5; the D gene is possibly TRBD1 (7 bases). V dropped 0 bases and J dropped 4 bases, with 13 bases sitting between them. The CDR3 has 15 residues. Germline CDR1 reads SGHDT; CDR2 reads YYEEEE. CDR3 sequence (DNA): TGTGCCAGCAGCTTGGCCAGGGGGGTGGGAGAGACCCAGTACTTC. It is translated as CASSLARGVGETQYF.

The rearrangement uses TRBV10-3 and TRBJ2-7; D remains ambiguous. V dropped 3 bases and J dropped 3 bases, with 6 bases sitting between them. Germline V gives CDR1 ENHRY, CDR2 SYGVKD. This CDR3 is built from 12 residues. CDR3 sequence: CAISDYSYEQYF. CDR3 bases: TGTGCCATCAGTGATTACAGCTACGAGCAGTACTTC.

This chain joins TRBV6-5 and TRBJ1-2; unclear D gene. CDR1 and CDR2 (germline): MNHEY, SVGAGI. V shed 2 bases and J shed 5 bases, with 15 bases lying between them. The CDR3 is 15 amino acids. DNA of the CDR3: TGTGCCAGCAGTTACACGGCGGGCTATCGATATGGCTACACCTTC. Amino acids: CASSYTAGYRYGYTF.

The chain uses TRBV18 and TRBJ2-2, with 11 nucleotides matching TRBD2. CDR3 length: 18 residues. CDR1 KGHSH and CDR2 LQKENI come from the germline V gene. Trimming took 2 bases from V and 0 from J; bases not matched to a gene: 5. The CDR3 sequence is CASSPWTGLAANTGELFF. In DNA, the CDR3 is TGTGCCAGCTCACCATGGACGGGACTAGCGGCGAACACCGGGGAGCTGTTTTTT.

The rearrangement joins TRBV4-2 to TRBJ2-7; a weak D match, TRBD1 (6 bases). Between the trimmed V and J ends, which lost 1 base and 2 bases, there was a span of 9 bases. The CDR3 extends over 14 amino acids. Germline assignment: CDR1 LGHNA and CDR2 YNFKEQ. The CDR3 protein is CASSQVQGTYEQYF. The CDR3 DNA is TGTGCCAGCAGCCAAGTTCAGGGGACCTACGAGCAGTACTTC.

The rearrangement joins TRBV21-1 to TRBJ1-5; the table's TRBD1 call for D was not verified on the DNA. TRBV21-1 is noted as a pseudogene. The CDR3 is 17 amino acids. CDR3 region: CARKKGQGKYSNQPQHF. The CDR3 region has the DNA TGTGCCAGGAAAAAGGGACAGGGTAAGTATAGCAATCAGCCCCAGCATTTT.

DNA for the CDR3: TGTGCCAGCAGTTTCCAGGGGGGCGCTCCCCAGCATTTT. As protein: CASSFQGGAPQHF. This chain connects TRBV28 to TRBJ1-5, with TRBD1 matching 7 bases. The germline V gene encodes CDR1 MDHEN and CDR2 SYDVKM. After removal of 3 bases from V and 10 bases from J, the junction contained 6 bases not matched to a gene. The CDR3 has 13 amino acids.

This sequence joins TRBV4-1 and TRBJ1-1; TRBD1 matches 9 bases. V shed 3 bases, J shed 2 bases, and the junction held 7 bases outside the gene matches. CDR3 length: 16 amino acids. From germline, CDR1 is MGHRA and CDR2 YSYEKL. In nucleotides, the CDR3 is TGCGCCAGCAGCCACGACGGACAGGGGACAAACACTGAAGCTTTCTTT. It yields the protein CASSHDGQGTNTEAFF.

This chain joins TRBV11-3 and TRBJ2-3; 14 bases are a match to TRBD2. The CDR3 spans 14 residues. Germline lookup yields CDR1 SGHNT and CDR2 YENEEA. The V and J ends lost 11 bases and 4 bases, in that order; junction bases with no gene match: 5. The CDR3 DNA reads as TGTGCCTCCCGGACTAGCGGGGGGTCAGATACGCAGTATTTT. This translates into CASRTSGGSDTQYF.